This T cell receptor beta chain was observed in a study of T cell changes during pregnancy in multiple sclerosis. Germline CDR1 and CDR2: KGHSH and LQKENI. V was shortened by 3 bases and J by 3 bases, with 21 bases between the two germline ends. This CDR3 comprises 17 residues. TCRdb keeps only in-frame clones here, not all; method: immunoSEQ multiplex PCR. The profile shows over 50,000 clones, roughly 90% of them singletons. The gene calls are TRBV18 and TRBJ2-7, with D possibly being TRBD1 (7 bases). The input for sequencing was CD4+ T cells from peripheral blood mononuclear cells, taken after pregnancy. The source is a female donor with multiple sclerosis, enrolled in a pregnancy study. The CDR3 DNA sequence: TGTGCCAGCTCACCTCCCCGTGGAGGGACAGTGAACTACGAGCAGTACTTC. Its protein product is CASSPPRGGTVNYEQYF. The full variable domain, rest sourced from reference TRBV18 and TRBJ2-7, is NAGVMQNPRHLVRRRGQEARLRCSPMKGHSHVYWYRQLPEEGLKFMVYLQKENIIDESGMPKERFSAEFPKEGPSILRIQQVVRGDSAAYFCASSPPRGGTVNYEQYFGPGTRLTVT.